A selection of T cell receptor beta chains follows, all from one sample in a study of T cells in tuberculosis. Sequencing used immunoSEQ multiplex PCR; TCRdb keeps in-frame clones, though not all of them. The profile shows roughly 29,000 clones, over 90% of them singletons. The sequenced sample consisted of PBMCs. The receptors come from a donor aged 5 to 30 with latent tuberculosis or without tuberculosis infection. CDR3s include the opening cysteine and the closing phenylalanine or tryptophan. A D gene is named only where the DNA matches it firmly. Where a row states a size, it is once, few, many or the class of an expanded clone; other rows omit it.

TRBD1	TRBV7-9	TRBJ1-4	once	TGTGCCAGCAGCATCCCGGGACAGGCCAATGAAAAACTGTTTTTT	CASSIPGQANEKLFF
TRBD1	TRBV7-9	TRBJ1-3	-	TGTGCCAGCAGTCGAAACAGGGGGGCGGGAAACTCTGGAAACACCATATATTTT	CASSRNRGAGNSGNTIYF
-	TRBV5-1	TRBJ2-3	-	TGCGCCAGCAGCTTGAAGGAGGGAAGCACAGATACGCAGTATTTT	CASSLKEGSTDTQYF
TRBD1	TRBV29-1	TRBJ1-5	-	TGCAGCGTTGAAACAGGGGAGTCAAATCAGCCCCAGCATTTT	CSVETGESNQPQHF
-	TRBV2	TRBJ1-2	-	TGTGCCAGCACCGAGACATATAACTATGGCTACACCTTC	CASTETYNYGYTF
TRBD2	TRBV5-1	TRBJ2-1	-	TGCGCCAGCAGCTTAAGCGGGGGTGGTCTTGAGCAGTTCTTC	CASSLSGGGLEQFF
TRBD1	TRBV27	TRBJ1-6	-	TGTGCCAGCAGTCCCGGGACAGGGAGGTCCTATAATTCACCCCTCCACTTT	CASSPGTGRSYNSPLHF
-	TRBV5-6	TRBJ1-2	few	TGTGCCAGCAGCCTTGACAGGCTCTATGGCTACACCTTC	CASSLDRLYGYTF
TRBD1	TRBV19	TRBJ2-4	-	TGTGCCACACGGGACAGGGGAACTGTCATTCAGTACTTC	CATRDRGTVIQYF
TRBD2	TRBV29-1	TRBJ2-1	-	TGCAGCGTCGCCGGGACTAGTTTTGAGCAGTTCTTC	CSVAGTSFEQFF